These 24 T cell receptor beta chains were all obtained from the same sample, sequenced in a study of OX40 agonist ivuxolimab in advanced cancers. This table comes from immunoSEQ multiplex PCR, and its TCRdb copy is limited to in-frame clones, with some not included. The data show about 53,000 clones, roughly nine tenths seen once. Source: CD4+ or CD8+ T cells sorted from blood, taken in a trial of the OX40 agonist ivuxolimab. All receptors come from an adult with an advanced solid tumor such as melanoma, head and neck, liver or kidney cancer.

V usage is TRBV2 and J usage is TRBJ1-5; D is undetermined. The CDR3 totals 13 residues. V dropped 2 bases and J dropped 5 bases, with 7 bases sitting between them. Germline CDR1 is SNHLY and CDR2 is FYNNEI. This CDR3 reads CASSESPYQPQHF. CDR3 sequence (DNA): TGTGCCAGCAGTGAATCCCCATATCAGCCCCAGCATTTT. Full variable domain (outside the CDR3, taken from reference TRBV2 and TRBJ1-5): EPEVTQTPSHQVTQMGQEVILRCVPISNHLYFYWYRQILGQKVEFLVSFYNNEISEKSEIFDDQFSVERPDGSNFTLKIRSTKLEDSAMYFCASSESPYQPQHFGDGTRLSIL.

V and J are TRBV30 and TRBJ2-2; D might be TRBD1 (6 bases). Germline V gene sequence: CDR1 GTSNPN, CDR2 SVGIG (reference sequence). The CDR3 covers 17 residues. V lost 0 bases to trimming and J lost 5 bases, with 19 bases between them. CDR3 loop: CAWSVAPGGRQTGELFF. The CDR3 DNA reads TGTGCCTGGAGTGTCGCCCCTGGGGGCCGGCAAACCGGGGAGCTGTTTTTT.

The chain joins TRBV7-2 to TRBJ1-2; TRBD1 agrees at 8 bases. The CDR3 is 14 amino acids. The germline V gene has CDR1 SGHTA and CDR2 FQGNSA. Trimming took 6 bases from V and 3 from J; bases not matched to a gene: 6. CDR3 bases: TGTGCCAGCAGGGAGGCAGGGGGCGACTATGGCTACACCTTC. This sequence encodes CASREAGGDYGYTF.

The rearrangement uses TRBV28 and TRBJ2-3; the D gene is possibly TRBD2 (5 bases). This CDR3 has 14 residues. V lost 3 bases, J lost 1 base, and 8 bases lay in between. The germline gives CDR1 MDHEN, CDR2 SYDVKM. The CDR3 nucleotides are TGTGCCAGCAGTTTCCAGCGGCGCACAGATACGCAGTATTTT. Translated: CASSFQRRTDTQYF.

This sequence joins TRBV30 and TRBJ2-3; TRBD2 aligns across 9 bases. The CDR3 consists of 13 residues. Germline values: CDR1 GTSNPN, CDR2 SVGIG (reference sequence). As DNA, the CDR3 is TGTGCTCTAAGCGGGGGGTCGACAGATACGCAGTATTTT. Translating gives CALSGGSTDTQYF. Complete variable domain (other parts from reference TRBV30 and TRBJ2-3): SQTIHQWPATLVQPVGSPLSLECTVEGTSNPNLYWYRQAAGRGLQLLFYSVGIGQISSEVPQNLSASRPQDRQFILSSKKLLLSDSGFYLCALSGGSTDTQYFGPGTRLTVL.

This sequence joins TRBV19 and TRBJ1-1; tentatively, D is TRBD1 (5 bases). There are 15 residues in the CDR3. The V end lost 7 bases, the J end lost 1 base, and 16 bases lay between the germline ends. CDR1 is LNHDA and CDR2 is SQIVND in the germline V gene (reference sequence). The CDR3 bases are TGTGCCAGTACTCAGGGTACGACTACGAACACTGAAGCTTTCTTT. Its translation is CASTQGTTTNTEAFF.

This clone has a handful of counts. The V gene is TRBV7-8, the J gene TRBJ2-1, with 8 bases fitting TRBD2. From germline, CDR1 is SGHVS and CDR2 FQNEAQ. V lost 8 bases and J lost 4; bases outside the gene matches: 4. This CDR3 spans 13 amino acids. CDR3 DNA: TGTGCCAGCGCGGGGGGAACATACAATGAGCAGTTCTTC. Its translation: CASAGGTYNEQFF.

This sequence joins TRBV25-1 and TRBJ1-5; unclear D gene. Between the trimmed V and J ends, which lost 3 bases and 0 bases, there was a span of 6 bases. The CDR3 has 14 amino acids. Germline V gene lookup returns CDR1 MGHDK and CDR2 SYGVNS. CDR3 in amino acids: CASSDRYSNQPQHF. The CDR3 coding sequence is TGTGCCAGCAGTGACAGATATAGCAATCAGCCCCAGCATTTT.

The V call is TRBV15, the J call TRBJ1-2; 7 bases are a match to TRBD1. CDR1 is LNHNV and CDR2 is YYDKDF in the germline V gene (reference sequence). J gave up 8 bases and V 0 bases, and 6 bases lay outside the gene matches. The CDR3 runs to 14 residues. CDR3 DNA: TGTGCCACCAGCAGAGAAGAGGGGGCGCGGGGCTACACCTTC. Encoded protein: CATSREEGARGYTF. The full variable domain, its missing parts supplied by reference TRBV15 and TRBJ1-2, is DAMVIQNPRYQVTQFGKPVTLSCSQTLNHNVMYWYQQKSSQAPKLLFHYYDKDFNNEADTPDNFQSRRPNTSFCFLDIRSPGLGDTAMYLCATSREEGARGYTFGSGTRLTVV.

The chain is built from TRBV4-3 and TRBJ2-1, with D perhaps matching TRBD1 or TRBD2 (5 bases each). This CDR3 contains 13 residues. Germline CDR1 is LGHNA and CDR2 is YSLEER. V was clipped by 1 base and J by 12 bases, with 13 bases between them. In nucleotides, the CDR3 is TGCGCCAGCAGCCAAGTTTTTTCGGGGCGGCAGTTCTTC. Its translation: CASSQVFSGRQFF.

The chain recombines TRBV7-9 with TRBJ2-3, with TRBD1 identical over 8 bases. After removal of 1 base from V and 2 bases from J, the junction contained 5 bases not matched to a gene. This CDR3 is 16 amino acids long. Germline V lookup: CDR1 SEHNR, CDR2 FQNEAQ (reference sequence). CDR3: CASSLDGTGPTDTQYF. CDR3 coding DNA: TGTGCCAGCAGCTTAGACGGGACAGGACCCACAGATACGCAGTATTTT.

This sequence joins TRBV10-3 and TRBJ1-4; 8 bases line up with TRBD1. Germline V lookup: CDR1 ENHRY, CDR2 SYGVKD. The CDR3 has 15 residues. V was pared by 10 bases and J by 5 bases, with 12 bases of the junction left unmatched. The CDR3 sequence is CATGTGLPPNEKLFF. CDR3 bases: TGTGCCACGGGGACAGGCCTTCCTCCAAATGAAAAACTGTTTTTT.

This sequence joins TRBV29-1 and TRBJ2-3; 8 bases align to TRBD1. This CDR3 spans 13 amino acids. V shed 6 bases, J shed 4 bases, and the junction held 6 bases outside the gene matches. CDR1 and CDR2 from the germline V gene are SQVTM and ANQGSEA. The CDR3 sequence: CSVDLQGADTQYF. As DNA, the CDR3 is TGCAGCGTCGACTTACAGGGGGCAGATACGCAGTATTTT.

CDR3 coding DNA: TGTGCCAGCAGTTACTCGCGGGGTGTAACTGAAGCTTTCTTT. This gives the protein CASSYSRGVTEAFF. J is TRBJ1-1 and V is TRBV6-5; D remains unclear. The V gene's germline CDR1 is MNHEY and CDR2 SVGAGI. Trimming removed 0 bases at V and 5 bases at J, with 10 bases between. This CDR3 contains 14 residues.

The chain is built from TRBV23-1 and TRBJ1-2; D call uncertain. TRBV23-1 is assigned to the ORF class and has an uncertain function. Trimming cost V 1 base and J 6 bases, with 24 bases left between them. CDR3 size: 18 residues. CDR3 amino acids: CASSQFQRRGDTWNGYTF. The CDR3 coding sequence is TGCGCCAGCAGTCAATTCCAGCGGCGGGGTGACACCTGGAATGGCTACACCTTC.

This clone was picked up one time. The chain carries TRBV12-5 and TRBJ1-3, with D uncertain. V was cut by 4 bases and J by 4 bases, with 14 bases left in between. The CDR3 contains 15 residues. Per the germline V gene, CDR1 is LGHNT and CDR2 is FRNRAP. CDR3 coding DNA: TGTGCTAGTGGTTCACCCCTCGGGTGGGGAAACACCATATATTTT. Its protein product is CASGSPLGWGNTIYF.

V usage is TRBV7-9 and J usage is TRBJ2-7; the D gene is possibly TRBD2 (5 bases). The germline V and J ends were trimmed by 1 base and 4 bases, with 8 bases remaining between them. The CDR3 has 13 residues. CDR1 and CDR2 (germline): SEHNR, FQNEAQ (reference sequence). CDR3 region: CASSLDRLYEQYF. The CDR3 nucleotides read TGTGCCAGCAGCTTAGACAGACTATACGAGCAGTACTTC.

The chain links TRBV5-1 to TRBJ1-2; D may be TRBD1 (5 bases). The CDR3 loop spans 13 amino acids. Per the germline V gene, CDR1 is SGHRS and CDR2 is YFSETQ. V was pared by 4 bases and J by 8 bases, with 15 bases between. Here the CDR3 reads CASSPVPGLGYTF. CDR3 DNA sequence: TGCGCCAGCAGCCCGGTCCCAGGGCTAGGCTACACCTTC.

J is TRBJ2-2 and V is TRBV30; the D gene is possibly TRBD1 (5 bases). Trimming took 1 base from V and 6 from J, leaving 9 bases between them. Germline V CDR1 and CDR2: GTSNPN, SVGIG (reference sequence). The CDR3 runs 13 residues. CDR3 bases: TGTGCCTGGAGTGCCAGGGTGGCCGGGGAGCTGTTTTTT. Translating it yields CAWSARVAGELFF. The whole variable domain, remainder taken from reference TRBV30 and TRBJ2-2, is SQTIHQWPATLVQPVGSPLSLECTVEGTSNPNLYWYRQAAGRGLQLLFYSVGIGQISSEVPQNLSASRPQDRQFILSSKKLLLSDSGFYLCAWSARVAGELFFGEGSRLTVL.

J is TRBJ1-1 and V is TRBV28, with D unresolved. V was cut by 3 bases and J by 8 bases, with 16 bases left in between. The CDR3 length is 14 residues. Germline assignment: CDR1 MDHEN and CDR2 SYDVKM. The CDR3 bases are TGTGCCAGCAGTTTTCCGGCTTCGGCGTGGGAAGCTTTCTTT. This sequence encodes CASSFPASAWEAFF. Full variable domain (rest looked up from reference TRBV28 and TRBJ1-1): DVKVTQSSRYLVKRTGEKVFLECVQDMDHENMFWYRQDPGLGLRLIYFSYDVKMKEKGDIPEGYSVSREKKERFSLILESASTNQTSMYLCASSFPASAWEAFFGQGTRLTVV.

This clone was seen just once. V and J are TRBV28 and TRBJ1-1; 8 bases line up with TRBD1. Trimming took 6 bases from V and 0 from J; bases not matched to a gene: 6. The CDR3 is 15 residues long. Germline CDR1 is MDHEN and CDR2 is SYDVKM. CDR3 bases: TGTGCCAGCAGGACTCAGGGGGCGATGAACACTGAAGCTTTCTTT. Translated, it gives CASRTQGAMNTEAFF. Full variable domain (missing parts from reference TRBV28 and TRBJ1-1): DVKVTQSSRYLVKRTGEKVFLECVQDMDHENMFWYRQDPGLGLRLIYFSYDVKMKEKGDIPEGYSVSREKKERFSLILESASTNQTSMYLCASRTQGAMNTEAFFGQGTRLTVV.

The rearrangement joins TRBV20-1 to TRBJ1-2, with D perhaps matching TRBD1 (6 bases). Germline CDR1 is DFQATT and CDR2 is SNEGSKA (reference sequence). The CDR3 totals 11 residues. Trimming stripped 6 bases from V and 4 bases from J, with 9 bases between. The CDR3 nucleotides read TGCAGTGCCCAGACAGGCTATGGCTACACCTTC. This gives the protein CSAQTGYGYTF.

CDR3 in amino acids: CASTPSESENEQFF. CDR3 in DNA: TGTGCCAGCACCCCAAGTGAGAGCGAAAATGAGCAGTTCTTC. The chain couples TRBV7-9 to TRBJ2-1; D unclear. The germline V and J ends were trimmed by 7 bases and 7 bases, with 17 bases remaining between them. In germline, CDR1 is SEHNR, CDR2 FQNEAQ (reference sequence). The CDR3 runs 14 residues.

This sequence joins TRBV12-5 and TRBJ1-5; maybe TRBD1 (5 bases). Germline V gene sequence: CDR1 LGHNT, CDR2 FRNRAP. The CDR3 has 21 amino acids. V was cut by 4 bases and J by 0 bases, with 28 bases left in between. The CDR3 sequence is CASGSTPRAGHPPNSNQPQHF. The CDR3 DNA is TGTGCTAGTGGTTCCACCCCAAGGGCGGGGCATCCCCCCAATAGCAATCAGCCCCAGCATTTT.